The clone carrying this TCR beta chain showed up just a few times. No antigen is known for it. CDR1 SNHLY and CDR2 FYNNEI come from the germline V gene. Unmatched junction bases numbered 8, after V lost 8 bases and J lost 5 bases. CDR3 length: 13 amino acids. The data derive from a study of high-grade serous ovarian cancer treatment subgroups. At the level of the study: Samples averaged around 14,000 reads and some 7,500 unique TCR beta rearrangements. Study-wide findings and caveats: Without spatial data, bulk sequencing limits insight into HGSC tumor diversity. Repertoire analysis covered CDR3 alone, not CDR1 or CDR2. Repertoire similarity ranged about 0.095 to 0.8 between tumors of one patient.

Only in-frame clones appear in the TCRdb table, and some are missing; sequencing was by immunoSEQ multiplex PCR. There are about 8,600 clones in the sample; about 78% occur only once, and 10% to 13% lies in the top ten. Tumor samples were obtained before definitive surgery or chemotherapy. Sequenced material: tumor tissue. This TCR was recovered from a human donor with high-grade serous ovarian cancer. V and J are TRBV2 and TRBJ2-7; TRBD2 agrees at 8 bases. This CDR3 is CASGSGELHEQYF. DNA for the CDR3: TGTGCCAGCGGTAGCGGGGAACTGCACGAGCAGTACTTC.